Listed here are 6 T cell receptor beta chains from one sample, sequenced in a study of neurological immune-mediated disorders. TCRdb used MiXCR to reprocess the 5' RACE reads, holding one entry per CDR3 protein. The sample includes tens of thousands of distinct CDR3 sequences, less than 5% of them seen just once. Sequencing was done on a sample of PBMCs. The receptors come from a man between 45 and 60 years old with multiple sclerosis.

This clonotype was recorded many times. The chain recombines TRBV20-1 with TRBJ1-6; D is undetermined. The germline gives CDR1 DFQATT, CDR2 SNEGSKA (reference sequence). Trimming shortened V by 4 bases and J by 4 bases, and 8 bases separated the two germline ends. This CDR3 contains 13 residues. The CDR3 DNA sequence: TGCAGTGCTACTGGGTATTATAATTCACCCCTCCACTTT. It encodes CSATGYYNSPLHF.

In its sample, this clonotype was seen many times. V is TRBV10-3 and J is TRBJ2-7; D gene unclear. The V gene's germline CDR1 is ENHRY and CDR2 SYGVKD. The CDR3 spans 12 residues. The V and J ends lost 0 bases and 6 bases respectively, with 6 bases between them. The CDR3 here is CAISESGSEQYF. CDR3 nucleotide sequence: TGTGCCATCAGTGAGTCGGGGTCCGAGCAGTACTTC.

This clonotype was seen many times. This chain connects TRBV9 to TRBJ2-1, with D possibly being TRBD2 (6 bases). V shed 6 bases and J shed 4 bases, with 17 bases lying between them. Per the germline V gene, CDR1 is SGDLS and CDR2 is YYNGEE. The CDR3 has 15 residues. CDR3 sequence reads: CASTVEGGGYNEQFF. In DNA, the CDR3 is TGTGCCAGCACCGTGGAAGGAGGAGGGTACAATGAGCAGTTCTTC.

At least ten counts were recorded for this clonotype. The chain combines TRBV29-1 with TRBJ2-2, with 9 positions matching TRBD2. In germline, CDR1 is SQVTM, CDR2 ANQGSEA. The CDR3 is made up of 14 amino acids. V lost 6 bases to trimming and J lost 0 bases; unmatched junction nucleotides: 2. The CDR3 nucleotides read TGCAGCGTCGGGACTAGCTCGAACACCGGGGAGCTGTTTTTT. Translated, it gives CSVGTSSNTGELFF.

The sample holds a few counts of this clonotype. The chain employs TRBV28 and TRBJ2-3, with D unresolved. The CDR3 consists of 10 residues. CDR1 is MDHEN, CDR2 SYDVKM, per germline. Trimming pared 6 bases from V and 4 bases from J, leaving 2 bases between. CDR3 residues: CASSADTQYF. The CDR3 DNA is TGTGCCAGCAGCGCAGATACGCAGTATTTT.

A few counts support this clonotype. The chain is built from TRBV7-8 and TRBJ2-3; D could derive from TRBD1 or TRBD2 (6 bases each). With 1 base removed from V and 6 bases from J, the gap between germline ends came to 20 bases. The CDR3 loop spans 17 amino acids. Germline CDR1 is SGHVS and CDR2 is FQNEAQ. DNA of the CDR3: TGTGCCAGCAGCTTAGTCGGAGGAGGGGGGTACGATGATACGCAGTATTTT. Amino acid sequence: CASSLVGGGGYDDTQYF.